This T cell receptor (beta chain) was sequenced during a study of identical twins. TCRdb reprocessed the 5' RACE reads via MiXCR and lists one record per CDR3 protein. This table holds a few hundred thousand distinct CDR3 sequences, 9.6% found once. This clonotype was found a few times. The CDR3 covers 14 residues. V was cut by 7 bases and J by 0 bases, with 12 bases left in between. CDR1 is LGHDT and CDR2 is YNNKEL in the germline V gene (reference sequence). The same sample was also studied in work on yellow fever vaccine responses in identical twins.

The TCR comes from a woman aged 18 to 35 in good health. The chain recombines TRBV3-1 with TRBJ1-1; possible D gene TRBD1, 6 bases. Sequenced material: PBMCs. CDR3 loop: CASKGGLMNTEAFF. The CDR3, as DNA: TGTGCCAGCAAGGGGGGACTGATGAACACTGAAGCTTTCTTT. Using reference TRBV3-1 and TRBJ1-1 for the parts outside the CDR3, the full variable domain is DTAVSQTPKYLVTQMGNDKSIKCEQNLGHDTMYWYKQDSKKFLKIMFSYNNKELIINETVPNRFSPKSPDKAHLNLHINSLELGDSAVYFCASKGGLMNTEAFFGQGTRLTVV.